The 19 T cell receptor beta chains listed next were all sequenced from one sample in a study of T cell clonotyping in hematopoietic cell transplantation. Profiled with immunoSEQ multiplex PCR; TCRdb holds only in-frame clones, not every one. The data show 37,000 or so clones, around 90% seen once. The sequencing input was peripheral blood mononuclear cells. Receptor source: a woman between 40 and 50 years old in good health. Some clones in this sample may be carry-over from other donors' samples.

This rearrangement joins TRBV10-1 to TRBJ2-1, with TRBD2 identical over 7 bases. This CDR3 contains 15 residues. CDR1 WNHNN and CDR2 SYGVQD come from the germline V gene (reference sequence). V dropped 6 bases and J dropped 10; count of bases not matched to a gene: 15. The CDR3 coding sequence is TGCGCCAGCAGCCCCCGACTAGCCGAGGGTAGGGAGCAGTTCTTC. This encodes CASSPRLAEGREQFF.

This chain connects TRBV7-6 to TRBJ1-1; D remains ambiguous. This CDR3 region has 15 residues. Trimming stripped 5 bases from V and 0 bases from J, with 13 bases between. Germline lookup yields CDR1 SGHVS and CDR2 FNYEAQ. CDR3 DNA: TGTGCCAGCAGCCCCGCCCCCGCGGTGAACACTGAAGCTTTCTTT. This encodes CASSPAPAVNTEAFF.

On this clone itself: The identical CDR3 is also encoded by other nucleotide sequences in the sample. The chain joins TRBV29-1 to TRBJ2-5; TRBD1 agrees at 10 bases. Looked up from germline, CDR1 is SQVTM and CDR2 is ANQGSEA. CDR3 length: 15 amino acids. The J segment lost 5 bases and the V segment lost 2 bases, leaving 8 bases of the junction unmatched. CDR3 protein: CSVEWDRGPWETQYF. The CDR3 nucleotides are TGCAGCGTTGAATGGGACAGGGGTCCATGGGAGACCCAGTACTTC. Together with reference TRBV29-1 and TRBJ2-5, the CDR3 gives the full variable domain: SAVISQKPSRDICQRGTSLTIQCQVDSQVTMMFWYRQQPGQSLTLIATANQGSEATYESGFVIDKFPISRPNLTFSTLTVSNMSPEDSSIYLCSVEWDRGPWETQYFGPGTRLLVL.

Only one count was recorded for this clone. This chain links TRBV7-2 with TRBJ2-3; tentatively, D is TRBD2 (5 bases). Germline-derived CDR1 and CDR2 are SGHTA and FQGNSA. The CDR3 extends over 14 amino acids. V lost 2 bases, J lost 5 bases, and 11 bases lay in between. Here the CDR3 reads CASSLRRARDTQYF. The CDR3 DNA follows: TGTGCCAGCAGCTTACGGCGGGCCAGAGATACGCAGTATTTT.

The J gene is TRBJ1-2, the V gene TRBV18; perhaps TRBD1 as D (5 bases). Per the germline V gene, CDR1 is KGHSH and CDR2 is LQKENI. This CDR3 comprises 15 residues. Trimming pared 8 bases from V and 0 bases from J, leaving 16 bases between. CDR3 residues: CASLPRLDTNYGYTF. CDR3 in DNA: TGTGCCAGCCTCCCCAGATTGGACACTAACTATGGCTACACCTTC.

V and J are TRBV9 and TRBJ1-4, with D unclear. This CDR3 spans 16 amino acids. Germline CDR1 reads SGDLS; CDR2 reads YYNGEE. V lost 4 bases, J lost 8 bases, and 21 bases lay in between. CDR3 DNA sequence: TGTGCCAGCAGCCCCGGTCCGGGAACCACAGCGGAAAAACTGTTTTTT. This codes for CASSPGPGTTAEKLFF. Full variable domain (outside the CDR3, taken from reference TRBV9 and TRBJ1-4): DSGVTQTPKHLITATGQRVTLRCSPRSGDLSVYWYQQSLDQGLQFLIQYYNGEERAKGNILERFSAQQFPDLHSELNLSSLELGDSALYFCASSPGPGTTAEKLFFGSGTQLSVL.

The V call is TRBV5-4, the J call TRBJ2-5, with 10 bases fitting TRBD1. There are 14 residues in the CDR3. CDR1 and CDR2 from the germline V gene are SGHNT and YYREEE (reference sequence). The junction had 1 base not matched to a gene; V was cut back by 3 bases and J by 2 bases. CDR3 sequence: CASSWGQGQETQYF. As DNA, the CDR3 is TGTGCCAGCAGCTGGGGACAGGGGCAAGAGACCCAGTACTTC.

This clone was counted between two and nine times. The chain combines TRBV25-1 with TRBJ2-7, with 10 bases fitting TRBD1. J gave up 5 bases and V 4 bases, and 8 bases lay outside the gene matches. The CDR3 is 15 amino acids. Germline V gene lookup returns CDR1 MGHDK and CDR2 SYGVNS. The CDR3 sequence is CASSVRMTGGDEQYF. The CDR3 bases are TGTGCCAGCAGTGTTCGGATGACAGGGGGCGACGAGCAGTACTTC.

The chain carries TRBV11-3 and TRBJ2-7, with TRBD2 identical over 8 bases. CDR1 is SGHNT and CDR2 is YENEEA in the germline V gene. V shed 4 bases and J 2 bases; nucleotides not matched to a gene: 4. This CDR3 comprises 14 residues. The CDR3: CASSSRTSPYEQYF. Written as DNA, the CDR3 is TGTGCCAGCAGCTCTCGGACTAGCCCCTACGAGCAGTACTTC.

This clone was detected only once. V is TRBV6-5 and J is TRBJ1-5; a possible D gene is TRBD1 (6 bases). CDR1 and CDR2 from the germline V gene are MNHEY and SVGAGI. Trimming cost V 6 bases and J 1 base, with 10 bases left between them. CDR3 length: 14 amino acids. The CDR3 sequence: CASRKGGSNQPQHF. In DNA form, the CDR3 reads TGTGCCAGCAGAAAGGGGGGGAGCAATCAGCCCCAGCATTTT.

The CDR3 region has the DNA TGTGCCAGCAGTGATACGGGACAGGGCACAGATACGCAGTATTTT. This sequence encodes CASSDTGQGTDTQYF. The chain is built from TRBV6-1 and TRBJ2-3; 8 nucleotides match TRBD1. Trimming at V came to 3 bases and at J to 1 base, leaving 3 bases not matched to a gene. The CDR3 is made up of 15 amino acids. In germline, CDR1 is MNHNS, CDR2 SASEGT.

CDR3 in DNA: TGTGCCAGCAGCCAAGATTGGCAGGGACCCCGTTTGTTCTTC. It codes for CASSQDWQGPRLFF. The gene calls are TRBV4-2 and TRBJ2-1; D may match TRBD1 or TRBD2 (5 bases each). V shed 0 bases and J shed 15 bases, with 18 bases lying between them. This CDR3 has 14 residues. Germline CDR1 reads LGHNA; CDR2 reads YNFKEQ.

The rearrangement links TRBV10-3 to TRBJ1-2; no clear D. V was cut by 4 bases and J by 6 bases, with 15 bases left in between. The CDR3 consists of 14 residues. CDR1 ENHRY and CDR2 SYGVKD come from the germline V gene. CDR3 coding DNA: TGTGCCATCAGTGCGGGCAGGTGGCGTGATGGCTACACCTTC. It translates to CAISAGRWRDGYTF.

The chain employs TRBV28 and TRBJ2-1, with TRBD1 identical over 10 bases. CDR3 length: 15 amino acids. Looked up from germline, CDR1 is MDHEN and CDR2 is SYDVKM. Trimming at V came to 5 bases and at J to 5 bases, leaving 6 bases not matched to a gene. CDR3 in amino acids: CASSDWTGGDNEQFF. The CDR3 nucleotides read TGTGCCAGCAGTGATTGGACAGGGGGTGACAATGAGCAGTTCTTC.

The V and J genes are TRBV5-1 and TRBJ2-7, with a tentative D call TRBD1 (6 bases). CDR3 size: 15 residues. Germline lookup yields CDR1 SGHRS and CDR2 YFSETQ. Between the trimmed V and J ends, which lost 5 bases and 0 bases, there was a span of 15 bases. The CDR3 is CASSFGQPSSYEQYF. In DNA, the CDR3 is TGCGCCAGCAGTTTCGGACAGCCTAGCTCCTACGAGCAGTACTTC.

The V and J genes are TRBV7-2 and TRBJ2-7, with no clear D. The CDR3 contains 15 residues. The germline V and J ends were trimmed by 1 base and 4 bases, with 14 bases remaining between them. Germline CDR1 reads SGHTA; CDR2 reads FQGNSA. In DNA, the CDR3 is TGTGCCAGCAGCTTAGTTAAGGTCTTGAAGTACGAGCAGTACTTC. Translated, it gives CASSLVKVLKYEQYF.

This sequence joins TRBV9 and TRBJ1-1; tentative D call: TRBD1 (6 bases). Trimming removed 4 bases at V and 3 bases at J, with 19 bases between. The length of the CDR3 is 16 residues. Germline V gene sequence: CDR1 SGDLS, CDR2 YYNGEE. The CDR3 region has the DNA TGTGCCAGCAGCTACCGCGGGGCAGGGGTGGACACTGAAGCTTTCTTT. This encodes CASSYRGAGVDTEAFF.

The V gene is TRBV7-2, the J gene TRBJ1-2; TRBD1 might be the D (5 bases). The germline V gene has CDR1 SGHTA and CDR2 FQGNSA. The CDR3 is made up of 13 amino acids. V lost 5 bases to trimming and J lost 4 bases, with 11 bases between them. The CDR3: CASSTGGRYGYTF. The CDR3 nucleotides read TGTGCCAGCAGCACAGGAGGACGCTATGGCTACACCTTC. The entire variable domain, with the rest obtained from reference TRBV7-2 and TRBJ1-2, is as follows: GAGVSQSPSNKVTEKGKDVELRCDPISGHTALYWYRQSLGQGLEFLIYFQGNSAPDKSGLPSDRFSAERTGGSVSTLTIQRTQQEDSAVYLCASSTGGRYGYTFGSGTRLTVV.

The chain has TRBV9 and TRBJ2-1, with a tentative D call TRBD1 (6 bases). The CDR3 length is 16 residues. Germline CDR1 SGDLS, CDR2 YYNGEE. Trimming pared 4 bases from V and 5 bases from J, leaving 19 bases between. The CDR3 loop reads CASSPGDGRRNNEQFF. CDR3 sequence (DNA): TGTGCCAGCAGCCCAGGGGACGGTAGACGTAACAATGAGCAGTTCTTC. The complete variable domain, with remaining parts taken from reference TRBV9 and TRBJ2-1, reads DSGVTQTPKHLITATGQRVTLRCSPRSGDLSVYWYQQSLDQGLQFLIQYYNGEERAKGNILERFSAQQFPDLHSELNLSSLELGDSALYFCASSPGDGRRNNEQFFGPGTRLTVL.